The clone carrying this T cell receptor beta chain was seen at least ten times. This sample is drawn from a study of regulatory T cells in long-lasting Graves disease. As for the study in general: Prior antithyroid drug treatment in newly diagnosed Graves' patients lasted under 3 months.

Arm-PCR of CDR3 regions with iRepertoire HTBI primers generated TCR beta libraries. Via MiXCR, TCRdb re-called the multiplex PCR reads, giving one row per CDR3 protein. The sample has roughly 410,000 distinct CDR3 sequences; about 15% are singletons. Time point defined: newly diagnosed GD, antithyroid drugs for less than 3 months. PBMC RNA served as the TCR library source. The same specimen was also included in a second study, on T cells in Graves' hyperthyroidism and ophthalmopathy. As that study records: Diagnosing involved the use of clinical symptoms, serum thyroxine and TRAb, thyroid ultrasound and orbital computed tomography. Most expanded thyroid clonotypes above 0.001 recurred in blood.

Sequenced material: peripheral blood mononuclear cells (PBMCs), taken at new diagnosis, from a patient treated with antithyroid drugs. The TCR was taken from a woman aged 35 to 49 with Graves disease.

In DNA, the CDR3 is TGTGCCTGGAGTGAAGGGCAGGGCGTCTACGAGCAGTACTTC. Its protein product is CAWSEGQGVYEQYF. V is TRBV30 and J is TRBJ2-7; tentative D call: TRBD1 (5 bases). This CDR3 comprises 14 residues. Trimming took 1 base from V and 3 from J, leaving 13 bases between them. Germline CDR1 reads GTSNPN; CDR2 reads SVGIG (reference sequence).